This T cell receptor beta chain came from a study of somatic mutations in cytotoxic T cells in rheumatoid arthritis. Study findings and constraints: Unknown were the antigen targets of the expanded CD8+ clones. In about an eighth of the roughly 60 patients, the largest CD8+ clone exceeded 20% of CD8+ cells.

As concerns this clone: Its target is unknown.

Per the authors' pipeline: Rarely, patient CD8+ clones larger than 1% corresponded to published virus-specific TCRB sequences. Repertoires were generated with immunoSEQ multiplex PCR, while TCRdb's copy carries only in-frame clones and drops some. D and trimming come from the DNA, and the V and J calls and clone size come from that table. This sample has under 20,000 clones, with 85% found just once. With 6 bases removed from V and 4 bases from J, the gap between germline ends came to 3 bases. This CDR3 region has 10 residues. CDR1 and CDR2 (germline): MNHNS, SASEGT. Sequences were obtained from CD8+ T cells sorted from blood. The sequence was obtained from a woman aged 40 to 50 with rheumatoid arthritis. The rearrangement uses TRBV6-1 and TRBJ2-5; D gene ambiguous. The CDR3 nucleotides read TGTGCCAGCAGGAGAGAGACCCAGTACTTC. Translation: CASRRETQYF.